The rows below give T cell receptor beta chains drawn from one sample of a study of T cell changes during pregnancy in multiple sclerosis. Only in-frame clones appear in the TCRdb table, and some are missing; sequencing was by immunoSEQ multiplex PCR. The repertoire holds about 100,000 clones, with more than 85% as singletons. The sample here was peripheral blood, taken in the second trimester of pregnancy. These receptors came from a female donor with multiple sclerosis, enrolled in a pregnancy study. The CDR3 runs from the conserved cysteine through the conserved F or W. A D gene is named only where the DNA matches it firmly. Expanded clones get a size class; other rows say once, few or many, or leave the size out.

j_call v_call clone_size d_call cdr3_nt cdr3_aa
TRBJ1-2 TRBV10-3 once TRBD1 TGTGCCATCAGTGATCGACAGGGTCCTATGAACTATGGCTACACCTTC CAISDRQGPMNYGYTF
TRBJ1-4 TRBV6-1 . . TGTGCCAGCAGTATACGGAGAAATGAAAAACTGTTTTTT CASSIRRNEKLFF
TRBJ2-7 TRBV29-1 . . TGCAGCGTTGTTTCAGGGACCTACGAGCAGTACTTC CSVVSGTYEQYF
TRBJ2-3 TRBV19 . TRBD2 TGTGCCAGCCAGCGGGAGAGCACAGATACGCAGTATTTT CASQRESTDTQYF
TRBJ2-7 TRBV7-2 . . TGTGCCAGCAGCTTACCTTCGACAGGAAGCTTCTCCTACGAGCAGTACTTC CASSLPSTGSFSYEQYF
TRBJ2-7 TRBV5-1 . . TGCGCCAGCAGCTTAACAGGCCTCAAGGGAGAGCAGTACTTC CASSLTGLKGEQYF
TRBJ2-3 TRBV4-2 . . TGTGCCAGCAGCCAAGAGAATGCGGCCACAGATACGCAGTATTTT CASSQENAATDTQYF
TRBJ2-1 TRBV28 . TRBD2 TGTGCCAGCGTAGCGGGAGGGTGGGACAATGAGCAGTTCTTC CASVAGGWDNEQFF
TRBJ1-1 TRBV30 . . TGTGCCTGGAACTTGGTTAGGGGGAACACTGAAGCTTTCTTT CAWNLVRGNTEAFF
TRBJ2-3 TRBV5-1 . TRBD2 TGCGCCAGCAGCACGGGACTAGCGGGAGCCCCCCGAGATACGCAGTATTTT CASSTGLAGAPRDTQYF
TRBJ1-2 TRBV14 few . TGTGCCAGCAGCCAAGGGATCGTGGCGGGAGCTAACTATGGCTACACCTTC CASSQGIVAGANYGYTF
TRBJ2-3 TRBV7-6 . . TGTGCCAGCAGCCTCCAGGGAGGGGGGGAACACACAGATACGCAGTATTTT CASSLQGGGEHTDTQYF
TRBJ2-1 TRBV29-1 . . TGCAGCGTAAAGGGTCGGGGGACCAAAAACAATGAGCAGTTCTTC CSVKGRGTKNNEQFF
TRBJ2-3 TRBV7-6 . TRBD2 TGTGCCAGCAGCTCCCAACTAGCGGGAGCGGGGGGGGATACGCAGTATTTT CASSSQLAGAGGDTQYF
TRBJ1-2 TRBV7-8 . TRBD1 TGTGCCAGCAGCTCACAGGGGGCCGGCTATGGCTACACCTTC CASSSQGAGYGYTF
TRBJ1-2 TRBV7-8 . . TGTGCCAGCAGCCTGGAGGACTGGAACTATGGCTACACCTTC CASSLEDWNYGYTF
TRBJ2-7 TRBV10-3 once . TGTGCCACATCCCCGAACAGAGCCTACGAGCAGTACTTC CATSPNRAYEQYF
TRBJ2-3 TRBV7-8 . TRBD2 TGTGCCAGCAGCCGCGACCTTCGACTAGCGGGAGCGGGCACAGATACGCAGTATTTT CASSRDLRLAGAGTDTQYF
TRBJ2-3 TRBV2 . TRBD1 TGTGCCAGCAGTGAATTGGGACAGGGCCCAGATACGCAGTATTTT CASSELGQGPDTQYF
TRBJ1-5 TRBV27 . TRBD1 TGTGCCAGCAGTAGACAGGGTTTGGGCAATCAGCCCCAGCATTTT CASSRQGLGNQPQHF
TRBJ1-5 TRBV19 . . TGTGCCAGCACACCAGGAGGAATTCCGCCCCAGCATTTT CASTPGGIPPQHF
TRBJ2-7 TRBV4-2 . . TGTGCCAGCAGGGCGTCAGGGCGCTACGAGCAGTACTTC CASRASGRYEQYF
TRBJ1-3 TRBV30 once . TGTGCCTGGAGCGCCGGGGGGGACCCCTCTGGAAACACCATATATTTT CAWSAGGDPSGNTIYF
TRBJ2-2 TRBV2 . TRBD1 TGTGCCAGCAAAGAACCGGGACAGGGGGCCACCGGGGAGCTGTTTTTT CASKEPGQGATGELFF
TRBJ2-5 TRBV7-2 . . TGTGCCAGCAGCCCACTAGGTAGCGGCCCACAAGAGACCCAGTACTTC CASSPLGSGPQETQYF
TRBJ1-2 TRBV28 . TRBD1 TGTGCCAGCAGTCAACAGGGGTCGAACTATGGCTACACCTTC CASSQQGSNYGYTF
TRBJ1-2 TRBV6-1 . . TGTGCCAGCAGTGAGACAGGAACTAACTATGGCTACACCTTC CASSETGTNYGYTF
TRBJ2-2 TRBV27 . . TGTGCCAGCAGTTACGCCAGTTTCACCGGGGAGCTGTTTTTT CASSYASFTGELFF
TRBJ2-7 TRBV25-1 . . TGTGCCAGCAGTATAGGACATGTCTACGAGCAGTACTTC CASSIGHVYEQYF
TRBJ2-7 TRBV19 . . TGTGCCAGTAGTATTTTGCCTACCTACGAGCAGTACTTC CASSILPTYEQYF
TRBJ1-1 TRBV14 . . TGTGCCAGCAGCCAAGATCGTCGTCAGGTTGAAGCTTTCTTT CASSQDRRQVEAFF
TRBJ2-1 TRBV30 . . TGTGCCTGCGATAGACTAGTGGAGCAGTTCTTC CACDRLVEQFF
TRBJ1-4 TRBV18 . TRBD1 TGTGCCAGCTCATACAGGGACAGGACTAATGAAAAACTGTTTTTT CASSYRDRTNEKLFF
TRBJ2-1 TRBV2 . TRBD2 TGTGCCAGCAGTGAGCGGGAGTCCATTAGGGACAATGAGCAGTTCTTC CASSERESIRDNEQFF
TRBJ2-1 TRBV6-1 . . TGTGCCAGCAGTGTAACCCAGGGGAGTGAGCAGTTCTTC CASSVTQGSEQFF
TRBJ2-7 TRBV28 . . TGTGCCAGCAGTTTAACCAGGGTGTTGAACGAGCAGTACTTC CASSLTRVLNEQYF
TRBJ2-5 TRBV29-1 . . TGCAGCGTCCGTATCAGGGGCCCAGAGACCCAGTACTTC CSVRIRGPETQYF
TRBJ2-1 TRBV7-7 . TRBD2 TGTGCTAGCAGCGCAGGGACTAGCGCCTACAATGAGCAGTTCTTC CASSAGTSAYNEQFF
TRBJ2-1 TRBV9 . TRBD2 TGTGCCAGCAGCCCGGGGACTAGCGGGAGGGCCGGCGATGAGCAGTTCTTC CASSPGTSGRAGDEQFF
TRBJ1-2 TRBV29-1 . . TGCAGCGTTGTATCTCCGACAGGAGGTCATGGCTACACCTTC CSVVSPTGGHGYTF
TRBJ2-3 TRBV19 . TRBD2 TGTGCCAGTAGTCCTACTAGCGGGAACGCAGATACGCAGTATTTT CASSPTSGNADTQYF
TRBJ1-1 TRBV2 . . TGTGCCAGCCGGTCCGGGTACACTGAAGCTTTCTTT CASRSGYTEAFF
TRBJ2-1 TRBV9 . . TGTGCCAGCAGCGTAGCTGTCCTAGTAGGCGATGAGCAGTTCTTC CASSVAVLVGDEQFF
TRBJ2-2 TRBV6-6 . . TGTGCCAGCCAATACTACACCGGGGAGCTGTTTTTT CASQYYTGELFF
TRBJ2-1 TRBV2 . . TGTGCCAGCAGGGTAGCGTGGAGGGCGCAAAATGAGCAGTTCTTC CASRVAWRAQNEQFF
TRBJ2-5 TRBV25-1 . TRBD2 TGTGCCAGCAGTGTGAGCGGGACCCAAGAGACCCAGTACTTC CASSVSGTQETQYF
TRBJ1-4 TRBV19 . TRBD1 TGTGCCAGTAGGGGGGACAGGGCCCATGAAAAACTGTTTTTT CASRGDRAHEKLFF
TRBJ1-3 TRBV6-4 . . TGTGCCAGCAGCCCGACGGCCGACAGGGGAAACACCATATATTTT CASSPTADRGNTIYF
TRBJ2-2 TRBV23-1 . . TGCGCCAGCCCAACCCCCGCGGGACAGATCACCGGGGAGCTGTTTTTT CASPTPAGQITGELFF
TRBJ1-5 TRBV27 once . TGTGCCAGCAGTTTATCCTATAGCAATCAGCCCCAGCATTTT CASSLSYSNQPQHF
TRBJ1-1 TRBV4-1 . . TGCGCCAGCAGCCAAGATCCGGGGAGGGCAGGAGCTTTCTTT CASSQDPGRAGAFF
TRBJ2-5 TRBV9 . . TGTGCCAGCAGCCCGACCCCTGCGGCCGGTGAGACCCAGTACTTC CASSPTPAAGETQYF
TRBJ1-2 TRBV27 . . TGTGCCAGCAGTTTACTCGGGGGGGCAGGGACCAACTATGGCTACACCTTC CASSLLGGAGTNYGYTF
TRBJ1-3 TRBV5-6 . . TGTGCCAGCAGCTTGCCTCAGAACTCTGGAAACACCATATATTTT CASSLPQNSGNTIYF